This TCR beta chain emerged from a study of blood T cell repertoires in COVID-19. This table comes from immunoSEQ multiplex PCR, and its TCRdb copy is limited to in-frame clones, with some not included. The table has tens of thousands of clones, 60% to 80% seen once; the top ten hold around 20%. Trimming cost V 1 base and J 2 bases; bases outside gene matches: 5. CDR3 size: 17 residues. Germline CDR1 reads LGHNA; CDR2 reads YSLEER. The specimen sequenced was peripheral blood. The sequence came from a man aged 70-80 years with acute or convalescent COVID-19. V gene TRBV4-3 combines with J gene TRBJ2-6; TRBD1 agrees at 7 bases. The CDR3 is CASSQGQGPPGANVLTF. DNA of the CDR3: TGCGCCAGCAGCCAAGGACAGGGTCCTCCTGGGGCCAACGTCCTGACTTTC.